These 22 T cell receptor beta chains came from one sample sequenced in a study of blood T cell repertoires in COVID-19. The method was immunoSEQ multiplex PCR; TCRdb's version includes in-frame clones alone and lacks a portion of them. The sample records about 480,000 clones, about 88% being singletons. Sequencing was performed on peripheral blood. These receptors were obtained from a man aged 18 to 35 with COVID-19, enrolled during active disease.

Note on this clone: Relative to the germline gene, one junction end is altered; a read error may explain this. The V call is TRBV7-9, the J call TRBJ2-5; 7 bases map to TRBD1. CDR1 is SEHNR, CDR2 FQNEAQ, per germline (reference sequence). This CDR3 region has 13 residues. The CDR3 DNA reads as TGTGCCAGCAGCTCCCCAGGGGGTGGGGACCCGAACTTC. Its translation: CASSSPGGGDPNF.

The rearrangement joins TRBV3-1 (or the pseudogene TRBV3-2) to TRBJ2-1; TRBD2 matches at 16 bases. The V gene end was trimmed by 4 bases and the J gene end by 7 bases; junction bases not matched to a gene: 7. The germline V gene encodes CDR1 LGHDT and CDR2 YNNKEL (reference sequence). The CDR3 runs to 17 residues. The CDR3 protein is CASSRGLAGGQRNEQFF. CDR3 coding DNA: TGTGCCAGCAGCCGGGGACTAGCGGGGGGGCAGAGGAATGAGCAGTTCTTC.

This rearrangement joins TRBV5-1 to TRBJ2-7; TRBD1 agrees at 9 bases. Germline V gene lookup returns CDR1 SGHRS and CDR2 YFSETQ. V lost 3 bases and J lost 0; bases outside the gene matches: 4. The CDR3 runs 15 residues. CDR3 region: CASSSGTGSSYEQYF. In nucleotides, the CDR3 is TGCGCCAGCAGCTCCGGGACAGGGAGCTCCTACGAGCAGTACTTC.

The rearrangement links TRBV5-6 to TRBJ1-6; no definite D call. Germline lookup yields CDR1 SGHDT and CDR2 YYEEEE. V was clipped by 4 bases and J by 8 bases, with 22 bases between them. CDR3 length: 17 residues. The CDR3 coding sequence is TGTGCCAGCAGCCTACACTATATCACGAGGCGAGATTCACCCCTCCACTTT. It is translated as CASSLHYITRRDSPLHF.

This clone was picked up a small number of times. The rearrangement joins TRBV7-9 to TRBJ1-1; perhaps TRBD1 as D (6 bases). This CDR3 comprises 17 residues. CDR1 and CDR2 from the germline V gene are SEHNR and FQNEAQ (reference sequence). V shed 3 bases and J shed 0 bases, with 17 bases lying between them. This CDR3 is CASSFRGKIPMNTEAFF. For the CDR3, the DNA is TGTGCCAGCAGCTTTAGGGGGAAAATTCCCATGAACACTGAAGCTTTCTTT.

The chain couples TRBV5-4 to TRBJ2-5, with 7 bases lining up with TRBD1. In germline, CDR1 is SGHNT, CDR2 YYREEE (reference sequence). The CDR3 is 14 amino acids. With V trimmed by 6 bases and J by 1 base, 6 bases remained unmatched. The CDR3 sequence: CASKRDRTQETQYF. CDR3 sequence (DNA): TGTGCCAGCAAAAGGGACAGAACCCAAGAGACCCAGTACTTC.

This clone has more than one count but fewer than ten. The chain couples TRBV6-1 to TRBJ1-2; D unresolved. The CDR3 runs to 16 residues. Per the germline V gene, CDR1 is MNHNS and CDR2 is SASEGT. V was shortened by 2 bases and J by 5 bases, with 18 bases between the two germline ends. In DNA form, the CDR3 reads TGTGCCAGCAGTGAATCATTCCCCGGACGGACTTATGGCTACACCTTC. Amino acid sequence: CASSESFPGRTYGYTF.

J is TRBJ1-1 and V is TRBV29-1, with D perhaps TRBD1 (5 bases). The CDR3 consists of 12 residues. Germline V lookup: CDR1 SQVTM, CDR2 ANQGSEA. The V gene lost 6 bases and the J gene lost 4 bases, with 12 bases spanning the gap. The CDR3 loop reads CSVAGFSTEAFF. In DNA, the CDR3 is TGCAGCGTAGCAGGGTTTAGCACTGAAGCTTTCTTT.

This chain uses TRBV19 with TRBJ1-4; D possibly corresponds to TRBD1 (6 bases). Germline lookup yields CDR1 LNHDA and CDR2 SQIVND (reference sequence). V lost 3 bases and J lost 3, with 8 bases in between. CDR3 length: 14 residues. The CDR3 spells CASSIGQPNEKLFF. DNA for the CDR3: TGTGCCAGTAGTATCGGACAGCCTAATGAAAAACTGTTTTTT.

The rearrangement links TRBV11-1 to TRBJ1-6; D possibly corresponds to TRBD1 (6 bases). The CDR3 is 14 amino acids. The V end was cut by 5 bases, the J end by 6 bases, with 11 bases between. CDR1 is SGHAT, CDR2 FQDESV, per germline (reference sequence). CDR3 in amino acids: CASSVDRRNSPLHF. For the CDR3, the DNA is TGTGCCAGCAGCGTCGACAGGCGTAATTCACCCCTCCACTTT.

The chain recombines TRBV27 with TRBJ1-3; no reliable D call. The CDR3 runs 14 residues. V lost 7 bases, J lost 0 bases, and 10 bases lay in between. From germline, CDR1 is MNHEY and CDR2 SMNVEV (reference sequence). The CDR3 coding sequence is TGTGCCAGCAATGAGTTGAGCTCTGGAAACACCATATATTTT. Amino acids: CASNELSSGNTIYF.

This chain uses TRBV7-9 with TRBJ1-5; D remains unclear. Trimming took off 2 bases at V and 7 bases at J, with 6 bases between the two ends. In germline, CDR1 is SEHNR, CDR2 FQNEAQ (reference sequence). This CDR3 is built from 12 residues. As DNA, the CDR3 is TGTGCCAGCAGCTTACCAGGACAGCCCCAGCATTTT. This sequence encodes CASSLPGQPQHF.

This clone showed up just once. Other nucleotide sequences in the sample specify the same CDR3. The genes are TRBV15 and TRBJ2-1; D may be TRBD1 (6 bases). CDR1 and CDR2 from the germline V gene are LNHNV and YYDKDF (reference sequence). This CDR3 has 15 amino acids. V lost 1 base to trimming and J lost 1 base, with 8 bases between them. CDR3: CATSRGGRSYNEQFF. CDR3 coding DNA: TGTGCCACCAGCAGAGGGGGGCGATCCTACAATGAGCAGTTCTTC.

The gene calls are TRBV29-1 and TRBJ1-2; TRBD1 is a possible D gene (5 bases). Trimming removed 7 bases at V and 5 bases at J, with 20 bases between. The germline gives CDR1 SQVTM, CDR2 ANQGSEA. The CDR3 is made up of 14 amino acids. The CDR3 region is CSADGGVVGYGYTF. In nucleotides, the CDR3 is TGCAGCGCCGATGGGGGGGTAGTTGGGTATGGCTACACCTTC. The full variable domain, rest sourced from reference TRBV29-1 and TRBJ1-2, is SAVISQKPSRDICQRGTSLTIQCQVDSQVTMMFWYRQQPGQSLTLIATANQGSEATYESGFVIDKFPISRPNLTFSTLTVSNMSPEDSSIYLCSADGGVVGYGYTFGSGTRLTVV.

The genes are TRBV30 and TRBJ1-3; no reliable D call. V lost 5 bases to trimming and J lost 1 base, with 6 bases between them. Looked up from germline, CDR1 is GTSNPN and CDR2 is SVGIG (reference sequence). This CDR3 comprises 12 residues. In DNA, the CDR3 is TGTGCCTGGCGGGGATCTGGAAACACCATATATTTT. Protein sequence: CAWRGSGNTIYF.

The sample holds many counts of this clone. V gene TRBV30 combines with J gene TRBJ1-3; no reliable D call. The CDR3 is 12 amino acids. V was clipped by 4 bases and J by 3 bases, with 7 bases between them. Germline V gives CDR1 GTSNPN, CDR2 SVGIG (reference sequence). CDR3 sequence reads: CAWKRSGNTIYF. The DNA for the CDR3 is TGTGCCTGGAAGCGGAGTGGAAACACCATATATTTT.

J is TRBJ2-1 and V is TRBV12-3 or TRBV12-4, with D possibly matching TRBD2 (6 bases). Trimming removed 5 bases from V and 13 bases from J, with 12 bases in between. The CDR3 has 11 amino acids. The CDR3 is CASSKREFQFF. DNA of the CDR3: TGTGCCAGCAGTAAACGGGAGTTTCAGTTCTTC.

The chain recombines TRBV6-4 with TRBJ1-4, with 8 bases fitting TRBD1. With 7 bases clipped from V and 8 bases from J, the junction kept 9 bases outside the gene matches. This CDR3 is 14 amino acids long. Germline V gene sequence: CDR1 MRHNA, CDR2 SNTAGT. DNA of the CDR3: TGTGCCAGCACCCCAGGGGGCAGGTTAGAAAAACTGTTTTTT. It codes for CASTPGGRLEKLFF.

The V gene is TRBV2, the J gene TRBJ2-7; D call uncertain. V was pared by 7 bases and J by 0 bases, with 7 bases between. Germline V gives CDR1 SNHLY, CDR2 FYNNEI. The length of the CDR3 is 12 residues. The DNA of the CDR3 is TGTGCCAGCACTCGTTACTCCTACGAGCAGTACTTC. As protein: CASTRYSYEQYF. The variable domain in full, completed from reference TRBV2 and TRBJ2-7, reads EPEVTQTPSHQVTQMGQEVILRCVPISNHLYFYWYRQILGQKVEFLVSFYNNEISEKSEIFDDQFSVERPDGSNFTLKIRSTKLEDSAMYFCASTRYSYEQYFGPGTRLTVT.

The gene calls are TRBV27 and TRBJ2-3; D is possibly TRBD2 (6 bases). The length of the CDR3 is 14 residues. The germline V gene encodes CDR1 MNHEY and CDR2 SMNVEV (reference sequence). The V end lost 2 bases, the J end lost 3 bases, and 9 bases lay between the germline ends. In nucleotides, the CDR3 is TGTGCCAGCAGTTTAGTCCTAGCGACAGATACGCAGTATTTT. This encodes CASSLVLATDTQYF.

V and J are TRBV2 and TRBJ2-1; 9 nucleotides agree with TRBD2. There are 13 residues in the CDR3. Germline assignment: CDR1 SNHLY and CDR2 FYNNEI. V dropped 6 bases and J dropped 6; count of bases not matched to a gene: 3. DNA of the CDR3: TGTGCCAGCAGAGGACTAGCGAGCAATGAGCAGTTCTTC. Translation: CASRGLASNEQFF.

The chain links TRBV5-6 to TRBJ1-1; 10 nucleotides match TRBD1. Germline V lookup: CDR1 SGHDT, CDR2 YYEEEE. V lost 3 bases, J lost 5 bases, and 7 bases stayed unmatched. The CDR3 covers 15 residues. CDR3 DNA: TGTGCCAGCAGCTCAGGGACAGGGGCAGGTACTGAAGCTTTCTTT. Its protein is CASSSGTGAGTEAFF.